Below are 9 T cell receptor beta chains sequenced from a single sample in a study of sequential checkpoint blockade in melanoma. Sequenced by immunoSEQ multiplex PCR; TCRdb stores in-frame clones only, minus some. Altogether about 19,000 clones are present, around 73% being singletons, with the ten largest covering about a fifth. Treatment specified: randomized to nivolumab then ipilimumab (arm A) or the reverse (arm B). Here the sequenced sample was CD8+ T cells sorted from blood (inferred from file names), taken from a patient given nivolumab and ipilimumab in sequence. The receptors were gathered from a human donor with melanoma.

The chain carries TRBV27 and TRBJ2-7; 11 nucleotides agree with TRBD1. V was clipped by 3 bases and J by 3 bases; unmatched bases: 7. The germline V gene has CDR1 MNHEY and CDR2 SMNVEV (reference sequence). The CDR3 contains 16 residues. In DNA, the CDR3 is TGTGCCAGCAGTTTCCACAGGGGACAGGGGGTCTACGAGCAGTACTTC. Protein sequence: CASSFHRGQGVYEQYF.

V and J are TRBV6-1 and TRBJ2-7; D is uncertain. Germline assignment: CDR1 MNHNS and CDR2 SASEGT. The CDR3 loop spans 16 amino acids. Trimming stripped 6 bases from V and 2 bases from J, with 20 bases between. CDR3 nucleotide sequence: TGTGCCAGCAGCGAATCGACATATCAGTACACCTACGAGCAGTACTTC. Amino acids: CASSESTYQYTYEQYF.

The J gene is TRBJ2-3, the V gene TRBV4-3, with D possibly being TRBD2 (5 bases). The length of the CDR3 is 14 residues. V shed 4 bases and J shed 4 bases, with 12 bases lying between them. The germline V gene has CDR1 LGHNA and CDR2 YSLEER. The CDR3 DNA reads as TGCGCCAGCAGCCCGAGGCATAGCGCAGATACGCAGTATTTT. The encoded protein is CASSPRHSADTQYF.

This chain uses TRBV9 with TRBJ2-5, with 8 positions matching TRBD1. The germline gives CDR1 SGDLS, CDR2 YYNGEE. V trimming: 3 bases; J trimming: 9 bases; junction bases outside the gene matches: 7. The CDR3 runs 13 residues. The CDR3 protein is CASSETGVGAQYF. The CDR3 DNA sequence: TGTGCCAGCAGCGAGACAGGGGTCGGGGCCCAGTACTTC. Full variable domain (rest looked up from reference TRBV9 and TRBJ2-5): DSGVTQTPKHLITATGQRVTLRCSPRSGDLSVYWYQQSLDQGLQFLIQYYNGEERAKGNILERFSAQQFPDLHSELNLSSLELGDSALYFCASSETGVGAQYFGPGTRLLVL.

V gene TRBV28 combines with J gene TRBJ1-6; D not resolved. The CDR3 is 15 residues long. Trimming stripped 5 bases from V and 0 bases from J, with 8 bases between. The germline CDR1 and CDR2 sequences are MDHEN and SYDVKM. CDR3 in amino acids: CASSPRSSYNSPLHF. The CDR3, as DNA: TGTGCCAGCAGTCCGCGGAGCTCCTATAATTCACCCCTCCACTTT.

The chain couples TRBV10-1 to TRBJ2-2; D call uncertain. The CDR3 runs 15 residues. V was trimmed by 3 bases and J by 3 bases, leaving 11 bases between them. Germline V CDR1 and CDR2: WNHNN, SYGVQD (reference sequence). The CDR3 region has the DNA TGCGCCAGCAGTGATGGTCAGCTAGACACCGGGGAGCTGTTTTTT. Amino acids: CASSDGQLDTGELFF.

V and J are TRBV7-9 and TRBJ1-2, with 11 nucleotides matching TRBD1. Germline CDR1 and CDR2: SEHNR and FQNEAQ (reference sequence). Trimming at V came to 3 bases and at J to 1 base, leaving 7 bases not matched to a gene. The CDR3 is made up of 17 amino acids. Here the CDR3 reads CASSFGTGGGGNYGYTF. The DNA of the CDR3 is TGTGCCAGCAGCTTCGGGACAGGGGGAGGAGGTAACTATGGCTACACCTTC.

This clone was observed once. The chain employs TRBV5-1 and TRBJ2-5; 9 bases line up with TRBD2. The CDR3 has 16 amino acids. The J segment lost 5 bases and the V segment lost 6 bases, leaving 14 bases of the junction unmatched. Germline V gene sequence: CDR1 SGHRS, CDR2 YFSETQ. The CDR3 nucleotides read TGCGCCAGCACCTCGGCGGGGGGGGAGCTTTGGGAGACCCAGTACTTC. The encoded protein is CASTSAGGELWETQYF.

The chain employs TRBV28 and TRBJ1-5; 12 bases fit TRBD1. Trimming removed 7 bases from V and 5 bases from J; junction bases left unmatched: 12. The CDR3 runs to 17 residues. Germline V gene data show CDR1 as MDHEN and CDR2 as SYDVKM. CDR3: CASKYGWDRGRDQPQHF. The DNA of the CDR3 is TGTGCCAGCAAGTACGGGTGGGACAGGGGGCGCGATCAGCCCCAGCATTTT.